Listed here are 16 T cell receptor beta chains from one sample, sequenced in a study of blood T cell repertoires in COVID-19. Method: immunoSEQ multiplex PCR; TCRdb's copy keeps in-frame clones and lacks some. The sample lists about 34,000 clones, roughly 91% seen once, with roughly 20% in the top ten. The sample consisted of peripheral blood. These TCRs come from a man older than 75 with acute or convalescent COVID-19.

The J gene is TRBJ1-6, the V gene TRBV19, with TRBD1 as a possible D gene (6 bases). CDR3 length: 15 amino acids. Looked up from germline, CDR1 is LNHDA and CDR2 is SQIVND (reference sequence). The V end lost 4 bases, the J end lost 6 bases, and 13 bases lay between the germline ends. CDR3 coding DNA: TGTGCCAGTAGTACCACCGGGACACGTAATTCACCCCTCCACTTT. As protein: CASSTTGTRNSPLHF.

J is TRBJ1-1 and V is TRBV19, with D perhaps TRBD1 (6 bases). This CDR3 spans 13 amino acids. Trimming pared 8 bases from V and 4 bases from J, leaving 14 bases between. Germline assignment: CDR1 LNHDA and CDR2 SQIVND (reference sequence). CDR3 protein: CASGVDSSTEAFF. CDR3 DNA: TGTGCCAGTGGAGTGGACAGTAGCACTGAAGCTTTCTTT.

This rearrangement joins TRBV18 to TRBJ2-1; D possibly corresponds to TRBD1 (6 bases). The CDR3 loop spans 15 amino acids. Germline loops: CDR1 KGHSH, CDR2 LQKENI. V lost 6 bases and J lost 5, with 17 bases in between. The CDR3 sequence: CASSPVQGRDNEQFF. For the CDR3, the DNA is TGTGCCAGCTCCCCCGTACAGGGAAGGGACAATGAGCAGTTCTTC.

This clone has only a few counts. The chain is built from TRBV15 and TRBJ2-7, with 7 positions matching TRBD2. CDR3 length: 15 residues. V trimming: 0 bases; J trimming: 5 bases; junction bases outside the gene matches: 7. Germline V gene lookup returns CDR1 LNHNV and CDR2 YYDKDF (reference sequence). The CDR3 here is CATSRDTGGFDEQYF. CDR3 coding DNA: TGTGCCACCAGCAGAGATACGGGGGGTTTCGACGAGCAGTACTTC.

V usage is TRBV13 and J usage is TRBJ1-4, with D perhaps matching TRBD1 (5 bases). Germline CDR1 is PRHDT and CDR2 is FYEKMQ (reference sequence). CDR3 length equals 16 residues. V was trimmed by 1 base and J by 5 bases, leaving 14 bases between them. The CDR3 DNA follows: TGTGCCAGCAGCTTAGAAACAGGCTACGGGAATGAAAAACTGTTTTTT. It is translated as CASSLETGYGNEKLFF.

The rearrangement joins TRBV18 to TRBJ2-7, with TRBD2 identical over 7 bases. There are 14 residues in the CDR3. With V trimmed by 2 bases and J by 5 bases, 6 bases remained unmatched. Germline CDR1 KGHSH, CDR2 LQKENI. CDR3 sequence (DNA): TGTGCCAGCTCACCAGGGGGGAGGGACGACGAGCAGTACTTC. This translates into CASSPGGRDDEQYF.

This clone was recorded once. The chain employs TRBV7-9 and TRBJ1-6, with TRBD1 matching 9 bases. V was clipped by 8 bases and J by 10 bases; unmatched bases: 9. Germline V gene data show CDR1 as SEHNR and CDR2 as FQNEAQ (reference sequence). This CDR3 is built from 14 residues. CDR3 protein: CASVSGQGVSPLHF. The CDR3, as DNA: TGTGCCAGCGTTTCGGGACAGGGTGTCTCACCCCTCCACTTT.

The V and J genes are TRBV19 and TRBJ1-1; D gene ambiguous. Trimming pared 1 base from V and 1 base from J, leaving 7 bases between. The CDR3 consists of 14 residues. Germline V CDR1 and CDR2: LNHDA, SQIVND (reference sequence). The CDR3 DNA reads TGTGCCAGTAGTATAGGGGCAAGGAACACTGAAGCTTTCTTT. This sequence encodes CASSIGARNTEAFF. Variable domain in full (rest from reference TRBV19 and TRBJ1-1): DGGITQSPKYLFRKEGQNVTLSCEQNLNHDAMYWYRQDPGQGLRLIYYSQIVNDFQKGDIAEGYSVSREKKESFPLTVTSAQKNPTAFYLCASSIGARNTEAFFGQGTRLTVV.

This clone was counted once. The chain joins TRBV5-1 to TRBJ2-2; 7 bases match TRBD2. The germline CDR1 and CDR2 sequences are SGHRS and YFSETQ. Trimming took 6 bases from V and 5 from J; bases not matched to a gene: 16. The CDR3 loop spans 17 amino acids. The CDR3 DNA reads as TGCGCCAGCACCAACTCCCCCGGGACTATCCCAACCGGGGAGCTGTTTTTT. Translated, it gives CASTNSPGTIPTGELFF. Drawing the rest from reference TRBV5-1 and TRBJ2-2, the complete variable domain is KAGVTQTPRYLIKTRGQQVTLSCSPISGHRSVSWYQQTPGQGLQFLFEYFSETQRNKGNFPGRFSGRQFSNSRSEMNVSTLELGDSALYLCASTNSPGTIPTGELFFGEGSRLTVL.

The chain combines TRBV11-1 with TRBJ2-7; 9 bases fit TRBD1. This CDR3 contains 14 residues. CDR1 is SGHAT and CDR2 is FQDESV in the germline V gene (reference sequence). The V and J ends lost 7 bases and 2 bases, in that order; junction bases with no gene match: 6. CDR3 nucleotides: TGTGCCAGCACTCGGGACAGGGCCCCCTACGAGCAGTACTTC. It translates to CASTRDRAPYEQYF.

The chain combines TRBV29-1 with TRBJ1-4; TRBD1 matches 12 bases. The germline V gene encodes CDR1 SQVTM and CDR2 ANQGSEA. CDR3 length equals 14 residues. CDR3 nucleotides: TGCCTGAGGGGACAGGGGGCCACTAATGAAAAACTGTTTTTT. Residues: CLRGQGATNEKLFF.

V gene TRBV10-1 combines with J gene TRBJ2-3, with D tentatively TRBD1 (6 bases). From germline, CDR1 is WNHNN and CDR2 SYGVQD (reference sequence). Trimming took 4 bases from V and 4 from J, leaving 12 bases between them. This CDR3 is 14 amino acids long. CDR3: CASSGPTGPDTQYF. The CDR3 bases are TGCGCCAGCAGTGGGCCCACAGGGCCAGATACGCAGTATTTT.

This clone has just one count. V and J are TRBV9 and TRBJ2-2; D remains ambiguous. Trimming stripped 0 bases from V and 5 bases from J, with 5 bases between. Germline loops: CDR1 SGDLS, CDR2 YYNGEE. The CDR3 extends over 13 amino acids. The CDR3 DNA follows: TGTGCCAGCAGCGTAGTACAGACCGGGGAGCTGTTTTTT. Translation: CASSVVQTGELFF.

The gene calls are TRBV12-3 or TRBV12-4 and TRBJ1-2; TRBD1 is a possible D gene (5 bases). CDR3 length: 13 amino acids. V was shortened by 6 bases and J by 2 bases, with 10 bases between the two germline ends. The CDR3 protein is CASSPTANYGYTF. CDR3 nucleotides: TGTGCCAGCAGCCCGACAGCGAACTATGGCTACACCTTC.

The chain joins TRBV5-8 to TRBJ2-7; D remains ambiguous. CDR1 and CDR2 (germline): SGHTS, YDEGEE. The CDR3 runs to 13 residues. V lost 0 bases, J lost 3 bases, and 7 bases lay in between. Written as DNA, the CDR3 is TGTGCCAGCAGCTTGGCGGTAAACTACGAGCAGTACTTC. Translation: CASSLAVNYEQYF.

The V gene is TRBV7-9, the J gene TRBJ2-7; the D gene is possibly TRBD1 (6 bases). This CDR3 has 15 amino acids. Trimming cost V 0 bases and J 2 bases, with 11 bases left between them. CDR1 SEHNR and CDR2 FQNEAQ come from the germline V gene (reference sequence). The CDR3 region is CASSLAPQGTYEQYF. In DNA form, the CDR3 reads TGTGCCAGCAGCTTAGCGCCACAGGGCACCTACGAGCAGTACTTC. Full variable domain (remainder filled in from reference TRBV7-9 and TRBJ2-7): DTGVSQNPRHKITKRGQNVTFRCDPISEHNRLYWYRQTLGQGPEFLTYFQNEAQLEKSRLLSDRFSAERPKGSFSTLEIQRTEQGDSAMYLCASSLAPQGTYEQYFGPGTRLTVT.